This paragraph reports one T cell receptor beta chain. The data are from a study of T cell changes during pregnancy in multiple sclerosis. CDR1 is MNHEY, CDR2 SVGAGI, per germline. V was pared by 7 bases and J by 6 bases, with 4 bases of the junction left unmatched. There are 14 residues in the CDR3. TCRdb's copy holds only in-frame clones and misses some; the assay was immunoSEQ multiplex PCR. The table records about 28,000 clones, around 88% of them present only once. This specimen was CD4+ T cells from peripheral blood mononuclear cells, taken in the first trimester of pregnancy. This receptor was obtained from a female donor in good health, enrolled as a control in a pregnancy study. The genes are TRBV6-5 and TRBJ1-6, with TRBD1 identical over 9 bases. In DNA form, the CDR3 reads TGTGCCAGCAACCGGGGACAGGGTAATTCACCCCTCCACTTT. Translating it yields CASNRGQGNSPLHF.